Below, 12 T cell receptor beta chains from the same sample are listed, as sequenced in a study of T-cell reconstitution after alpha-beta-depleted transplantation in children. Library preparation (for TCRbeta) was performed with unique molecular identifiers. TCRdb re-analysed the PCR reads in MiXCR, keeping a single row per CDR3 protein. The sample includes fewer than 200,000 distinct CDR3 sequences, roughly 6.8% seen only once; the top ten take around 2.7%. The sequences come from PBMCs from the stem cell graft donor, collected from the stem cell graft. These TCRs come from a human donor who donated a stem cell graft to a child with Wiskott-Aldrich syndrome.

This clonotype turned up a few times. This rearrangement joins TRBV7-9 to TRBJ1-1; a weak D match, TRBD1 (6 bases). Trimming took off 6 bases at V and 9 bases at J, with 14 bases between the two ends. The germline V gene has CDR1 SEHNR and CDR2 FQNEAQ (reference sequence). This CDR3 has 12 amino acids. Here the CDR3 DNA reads TGTGCCAGCAGTATTGGGACACAGAAAGCTTTCTTT. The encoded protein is CASSIGTQKAFF. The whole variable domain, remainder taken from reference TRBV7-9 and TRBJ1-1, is DTGVSQNPRHKITKRGQNVTFRCDPISEHNRLYWYRQTLGQGPEFLTYFQNEAQLEKSRLLSDRFSAERPKGSFSTLEIQRTEQGDSAMYLCASSIGTQKAFFGQGTRLTVV.

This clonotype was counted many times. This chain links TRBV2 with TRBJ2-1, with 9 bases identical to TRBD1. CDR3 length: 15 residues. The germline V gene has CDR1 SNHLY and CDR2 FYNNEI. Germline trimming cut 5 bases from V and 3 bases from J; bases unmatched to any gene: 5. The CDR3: CASSSDRGSYNEQFF. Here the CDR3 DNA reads TGTGCCAGCAGTTCGGACAGGGGAAGCTACAATGAGCAGTTCTTC.

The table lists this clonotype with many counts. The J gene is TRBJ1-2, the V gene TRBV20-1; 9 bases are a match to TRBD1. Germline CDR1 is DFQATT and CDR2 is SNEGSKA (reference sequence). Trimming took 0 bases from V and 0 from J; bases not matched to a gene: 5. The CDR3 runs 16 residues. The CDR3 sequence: CSAREGTGNPNYGYTF. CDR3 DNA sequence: TGCAGTGCTAGAGAGGGGACAGGGAATCCTAACTATGGCTACACCTTC.

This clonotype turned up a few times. Here the CDR3 DNA reads TGTGCCAGCAGTGGGACAGGGACCTTATCCTGGGAGCAGTACTTC. Translated: CASSGTGTLSWEQYF. This sequence joins TRBV6-1 and TRBJ2-7; 8 nucleotides match TRBD1. The length of the CDR3 is 15 residues. Germline lookup yields CDR1 MNHNS and CDR2 SASEGT. V was pared by 4 bases and J by 7 bases, with 12 bases of the junction left unmatched.

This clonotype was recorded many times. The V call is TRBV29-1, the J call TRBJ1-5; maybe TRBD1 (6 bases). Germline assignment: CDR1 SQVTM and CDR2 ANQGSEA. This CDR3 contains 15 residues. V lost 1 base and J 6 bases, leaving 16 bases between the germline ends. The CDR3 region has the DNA TGCAGCGTTGAAGTGGATGGGGGCGGGAGTCAGCCCCAGCATTTT. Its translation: CSVEVDGGGSQPQHF.

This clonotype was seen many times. The CDR3 is CASSKDSNEQFF. The CDR3 DNA is TGTGCCAGCAGCAAAGACAGCAATGAGCAGTTCTTC. V is TRBV6-2 or TRBV6-3 and J is TRBJ2-1; perhaps TRBD1 as D (5 bases). With 6 bases removed from V and 6 bases from J, the gap between germline ends came to 9 bases. CDR1 MNHEY and CDR2 SVGEGT come from the germline V gene. The CDR3 covers 12 residues.

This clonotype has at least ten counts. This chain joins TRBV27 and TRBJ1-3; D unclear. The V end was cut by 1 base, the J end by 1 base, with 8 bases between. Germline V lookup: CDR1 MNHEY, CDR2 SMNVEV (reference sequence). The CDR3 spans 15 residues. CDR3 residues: CASSLLRGSGNTIYF. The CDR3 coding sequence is TGTGCCAGCAGTTTATTACGGGGTTCTGGAAACACCATATATTTT.

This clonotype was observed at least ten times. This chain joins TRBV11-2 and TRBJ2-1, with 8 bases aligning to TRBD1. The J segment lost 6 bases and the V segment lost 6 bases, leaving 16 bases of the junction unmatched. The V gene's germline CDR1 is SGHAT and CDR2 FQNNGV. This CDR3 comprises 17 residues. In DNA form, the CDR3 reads TGTGCCAGCAGAACCCCCCTGGCCCAGGGGGCGTCCAATGAGCAGTTCTTC. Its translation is CASRTPLAQGASNEQFF.

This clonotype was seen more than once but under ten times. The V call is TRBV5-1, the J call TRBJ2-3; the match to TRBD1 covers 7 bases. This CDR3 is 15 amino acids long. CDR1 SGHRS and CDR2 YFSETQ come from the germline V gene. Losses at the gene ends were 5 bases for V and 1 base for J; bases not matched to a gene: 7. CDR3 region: CASRPWTGGTDTQYF. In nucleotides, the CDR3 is TGCGCCAGCAGACCATGGACAGGAGGCACAGATACGCAGTATTTT.

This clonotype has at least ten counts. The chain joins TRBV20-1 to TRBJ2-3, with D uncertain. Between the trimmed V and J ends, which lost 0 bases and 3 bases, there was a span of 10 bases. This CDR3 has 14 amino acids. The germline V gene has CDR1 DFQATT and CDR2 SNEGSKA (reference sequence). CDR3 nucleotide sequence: TGCAGTGCTAGAGATCGTTTGAGTACAGATACGCAGTATTTT. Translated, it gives CSARDRLSTDTQYF.

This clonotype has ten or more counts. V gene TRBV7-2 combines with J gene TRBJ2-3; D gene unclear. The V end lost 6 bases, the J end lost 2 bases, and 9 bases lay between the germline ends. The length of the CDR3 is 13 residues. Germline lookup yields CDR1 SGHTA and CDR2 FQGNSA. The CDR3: CASSRVHTDTQYF. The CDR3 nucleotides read TGTGCCAGCAGTAGGGTGCACACAGATACGCAGTATTTT.

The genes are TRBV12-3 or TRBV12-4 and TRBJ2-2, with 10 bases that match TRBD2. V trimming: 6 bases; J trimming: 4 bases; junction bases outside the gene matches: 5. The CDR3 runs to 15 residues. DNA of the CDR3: TGTGCCAGCAGCCAGCGGGGGGGCACCACCGGGGAGCTGTTTTTT. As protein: CASSQRGGTTGELFF.